The 11 T cell receptor beta chains listed next were all sequenced from one sample in a study of T cells in Graves' hyperthyroidism and ophthalmopathy. RNA transcripts served as the template for amplifying TCR beta CDR3 regions. When the TCR CDR3 underwent first-round RT-PCR, the HTBI primer set was used. Each CDR3 protein gets one entry after TCRdb re-called the multiplex PCR reads with MiXCR. Among 700,000 to 950,000 distinct CDR3 sequences, over 35% were seen once, and the ten largest hold roughly 30%. Sequencing was done on a sample of blood. The receptors derive from a middle-aged woman with Graves' hyperthyroidism.

Ten or more counts support this clonotype. The CDR3 spells CSVEYGRDEKLFF. CDR3 coding DNA: TGCAGCGTTGAATATGGGAGGGATGAAAAACTGTTTTTT. The chain links TRBV29-1 to TRBJ1-4; D not resolved. Germline V gene sequence: CDR1 SQVTM, CDR2 ANQGSEA. Trimming stripped 2 bases from V and 6 bases from J, with 10 bases between. This CDR3 spans 13 amino acids.

The rearrangement links TRBV19 to TRBJ2-6; no clear D gene. Germline lookup yields CDR1 LNHDA and CDR2 SQIVND (reference sequence). There are 17 residues in the CDR3. Trimming took 1 base from V and 4 from J, leaving 14 bases between them. As DNA, the CDR3 is TGTGCCAGTAGTATAGGCCTACGCGGTTCCGGGGCCAACGTCCTGACTTTC. This sequence encodes CASSIGLRGSGANVLTF.

The chain has TRBV2 and TRBJ1-5; D is possibly TRBD1 (5 bases). CDR1 is SNHLY, CDR2 FYNNEI, per germline. V was cut by 5 bases and J by 8 bases, with 16 bases left in between. This CDR3 has 14 amino acids. CDR3 residues: CASSPRGDDEPQHF. The CDR3 DNA sequence: TGTGCCAGCAGTCCCCGGGGGGATGACGAGCCCCAGCATTTT.

The gene calls are TRBV6-1 and TRBJ2-3, with D unclear. V was pared by 3 bases and J by 5 bases, with 9 bases between. This CDR3 is 13 amino acids long. Looked up from germline, CDR1 is MNHNS and CDR2 is SASEGT. The CDR3 protein is CASSEILLDTQYF. The DNA of the CDR3 is TGTGCCAGCAGTGAGATCCTCCTAGATACGCAGTATTTT.

The chain couples TRBV20-1 to TRBJ2-5; TRBD2 aligns across 8 bases. The CDR3 covers 15 residues. The junction had 15 bases not matched to a gene; V was cut back by 5 bases and J by 7 bases. Germline loops: CDR1 DFQATT, CDR2 SNEGSKA (reference sequence). Here the CDR3 reads CSAESGGGLGGTQYF. The CDR3 bases are TGCAGTGCTGAATCCGGGGGGGGGCTGGGAGGGACCCAGTACTTC.

This clonotype was recorded a few times. The rearrangement uses TRBV11-1 and TRBJ1-4; D gene unclear. V lost 5 bases to trimming and J lost 0 bases, with 16 bases between them. Germline assignment: CDR1 SGHAT and CDR2 FQDESV (reference sequence). The CDR3 totals 17 residues. CDR3 sequence reads: CASSPDGSIATNEKLFF. The CDR3 DNA reads as TGTGCCAGCAGCCCCGACGGAAGTATTGCAACTAATGAAAAACTGTTTTTT.

For this clonotype: One base separates it from a far larger clone, so it is likely a read error. V usage is TRBV7-3 and J usage is TRBJ1-1; weak D call: TRBD1 (5 bases). Per the germline V gene, CDR1 is SGHTA and CDR2 is FQGTGA. The CDR3 loop spans 14 amino acids. DNA for the CDR3: TGTGCCAGCGGCTTGGCAGGGTCTAACACTGAAGCTTTCTTT. Encoded protein: CASGLAGSNTEAFF. The variable domain in full, with the rest retrieved from reference TRBV7-3 and TRBJ1-1, is GAGVSQTPSNKVTEKGKYVELRCDPISGHTALYWYRQSLGQGPEFLIYFQGTGAADDSGLPNDRFFAVRPEGSVSTLKIQRTERGDSAVYLCASGLAGSNTEAFFGQGTRLTVV.

This clonotype was seen a few times. The rearrangement uses TRBV10-2 and TRBJ1-3; possible D gene TRBD1, 6 bases. The germline gives CDR1 WSHSY, CDR2 SAAADI. CDR3 length: 20 residues. Trimming shortened V by 7 bases and J by 0 bases, and 28 bases separated the two germline ends. CDR3 loop: CASTTVIPGQPNSSGNTIYF. The DNA of the CDR3 is TGCGCCAGCACCACTGTAATTCCGGGACAACCTAATTCCTCTGGAAACACCATATATTTT.

The chain recombines TRBV7-8 with TRBJ1-1; D gene uncertain. The CDR3 is made up of 13 amino acids. Germline V CDR1 and CDR2: SGHVS, FQNEAQ. Trimming cost V 1 base and J 4 bases, with 7 bases left between them. In DNA form, the CDR3 reads TGTGCCAGCAGCTTAGGGGGTTTCACTGAAGCTTTCTTT. This gives the protein CASSLGGFTEAFF.

The gene calls are TRBV12-3 or TRBV12-4 and TRBJ1-5, with 8 bases that match TRBD1. The CDR3 is 13 residues long. Germline trimming cut 7 bases from V and 6 bases from J; bases unmatched to any gene: 5. The CDR3 bases are TGTGCCAGCAAGGTACAGGGGGGTCAGCCCCAGCATTTT. Amino acids: CASKVQGGQPQHF.

The chain employs TRBV6-6 and TRBJ1-6, with 8 bases aligning to TRBD1. Germline CDR1 and CDR2: MNHNY and SVGAGI (reference sequence). CDR3 size: 15 residues. The V segment lost 0 bases and the J segment 10 bases; nucleotides outside the gene matches: 5. CDR3: CASSYSGRGQSPLHF. CDR3 bases: TGTGCCAGCAGTTACTCGGGCAGGGGGCAGTCACCCCTCCACTTT.